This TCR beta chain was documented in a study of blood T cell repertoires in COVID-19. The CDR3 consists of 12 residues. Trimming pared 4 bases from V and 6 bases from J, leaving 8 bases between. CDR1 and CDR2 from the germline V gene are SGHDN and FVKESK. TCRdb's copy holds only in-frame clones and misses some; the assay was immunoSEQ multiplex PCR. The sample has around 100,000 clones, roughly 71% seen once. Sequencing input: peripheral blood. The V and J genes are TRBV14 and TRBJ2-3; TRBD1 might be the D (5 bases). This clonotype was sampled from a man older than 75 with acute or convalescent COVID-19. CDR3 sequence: CASSPKGDTQYF. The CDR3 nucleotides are TGTGCCAGCAGCCCGAAGGGGGATACGCAGTATTTT.